What follows are 11 T cell receptor beta chains derived from one specimen sequenced in a study of T cell changes during pregnancy in multiple sclerosis. Profiling relied on immunoSEQ multiplex PCR, and the TCRdb table lists in-frame clones only, not all of them. Seen here are over 60,000 clones, around 96% observed once, and the top ten hold 2% to 3%. This specimen was CD8+ T cells from peripheral blood mononuclear cells, taken after pregnancy. All receptors come from a female donor with multiple sclerosis, enrolled in a pregnancy study.

The chain is built from TRBV29-1 and TRBJ2-5; 11 bases fit TRBD2. The germline V gene encodes CDR1 SQVTM and CDR2 ANQGSEA. CDR3 length equals 14 residues. V was clipped by 2 bases and J by 4 bases; unmatched bases: 3. In DNA, the CDR3 is TGCAGCGTTGAAATAGCGGGAGGGCCAGAGACCCAGTACTTC. This sequence encodes CSVEIAGGPETQYF.

The chain couples TRBV5-8 to TRBJ1-5, with 8 bases fitting TRBD1. CDR3 length equals 16 residues. J was trimmed by 0 bases and V by 4 bases; bases with no gene match: 6. In germline, CDR1 is SGHTS, CDR2 YDEGEE. The DNA for the CDR3 is TGTGCCAGCAGCGCCGACAGGGGCTATAGCAATCAGCCCCAGCATTTT. Translated, it gives CASSADRGYSNQPQHF.

J is TRBJ2-7 and V is TRBV11-2; TRBD2 is a possible D gene (5 bases). V was pared by 5 bases and J by 3 bases, with 14 bases between. Germline CDR1 SGHAT, CDR2 FQNNGV. The CDR3 has 14 amino acids. CDR3 amino acids: CASSQSGSGYEQYF. The CDR3 DNA follows: TGTGCCAGCAGCCAGTCGGGATCCGGCTACGAGCAGTACTTC.

The chain joins TRBV11-2 to TRBJ2-7; 8 nucleotides align to TRBD2. The length of the CDR3 is 17 residues. The J segment lost 2 bases and the V segment lost 3 bases, leaving 12 bases of the junction unmatched. The germline V gene has CDR1 SGHAT and CDR2 FQNNGV. The CDR3 DNA follows: TGTGCCAGCAGCTTGGAGATCAGCGGGAGTAGACCCTACGAGCAGTACTTC. Translation: CASSLEISGSRPYEQYF.

The rearrangement links TRBV7-9 to TRBJ2-1; perhaps TRBD1 as D (6 bases). Germline V CDR1 and CDR2: SEHNR, FQNEAQ (reference sequence). V was clipped by 10 bases and J by 9 bases, with 16 bases between them. The CDR3 spans 12 residues. The CDR3 sequence is CATQGIVVEQFF. In nucleotides, the CDR3 is TGTGCCACCCAGGGGATAGTAGTTGAGCAGTTCTTC.

The V call is TRBV12-5, the J call TRBJ2-3; TRBD1 aligns across 9 bases. Germline CDR1 LGHNT, CDR2 FRNRAP. The V and J ends lost 3 bases and 0 bases, in that order; junction bases with no gene match: 1. The CDR3 is 15 amino acids. Written as DNA, the CDR3 is TGTGCTAGTGGTTTTGGGACAGGGAGCACAGATACGCAGTATTTT. This encodes CASGFGTGSTDTQYF.

V gene TRBV13 combines with J gene TRBJ1-1, with D perhaps TRBD1 (5 bases). Trimming cost V 5 bases and J 8 bases, with 15 bases left between them. This CDR3 is built from 13 residues. In germline, CDR1 is PRHDT, CDR2 FYEKMQ (reference sequence). CDR3 protein: CASSTGHGLEAFF. DNA for the CDR3: TGTGCCAGCAGCACCGGACATGGGTTAGAAGCTTTCTTT.

The V call is TRBV19, the J call TRBJ2-7; a possible D gene is TRBD2 (6 bases). The CDR3 spans 15 residues. Germline V gene lookup returns CDR1 LNHDA and CDR2 SQIVND (reference sequence). The V and J ends lost 3 bases and 4 bases respectively, with 16 bases between them. This chain's CDR3 is CASSMGGGRSYEQYF. In DNA form, the CDR3 reads TGTGCCAGTAGTATGGGGGGTGGCAGATCTTACGAGCAGTACTTC.

The chain recombines TRBV4-1 with TRBJ2-7, with 7 bases identical to TRBD1. This CDR3 comprises 16 residues. J lost 2 bases, V lost 1 base, and 8 bases had no gene match. Germline CDR1 is MGHRA and CDR2 is YSYEKL. CDR3 nucleotide sequence: TGCGCCAGCAGCCAAGCACCCGACAGGGAGACCTACGAGCAGTACTTC. Its translation is CASSQAPDRETYEQYF.

This sequence joins TRBV4-1 and TRBJ1-4; D call uncertain. CDR3 length: 15 amino acids. V lost 0 bases and J 4 bases, leaving 9 bases between the germline ends. Germline CDR1 and CDR2: MGHRA and YSYEKL. DNA for the CDR3: TGCGCCAGCAGCCAAGAGAGGGTCCTTAATGAAAAACTGTTTTTT. Protein: CASSQERVLNEKLFF.

This sequence joins TRBV7-9 and TRBJ2-7, with 8 bases aligning to TRBD1. The junction had 8 bases not matched to a gene; V was cut back by 8 bases and J by 5 bases. From germline, CDR1 is SEHNR and CDR2 FQNEAQ (reference sequence). The CDR3 is 13 residues long. CDR3: CASSGTGINEQYF. The CDR3 DNA follows: TGTGCCAGCTCCGGGACAGGAATTAACGAGCAGTACTTC.